The T cell receptor beta chain under discussion was sequenced for a study of T cell clones after liver transplantation. Study findings and constraints: Graft donor-reactive T cells may have migrated into the graft rather than being deleted.

As for this clone: The antigen remains unidentified.

Deletions cut 6 bases from V and 3 bases from J, with 9 bases between. This CDR3 region has 12 residues. Germline V CDR1 and CDR2: SNHLY, FYNNEI. Only in-frame clones appear in the TCRdb table, and some are missing; sequencing was by immunoSEQ multiplex PCR. The table records about 15,000 clones, roughly 84% of them present only once. Sequences were derived from CD8+ T cells from blood, sampled 47 months after liver transplant. The chain links TRBV2 to TRBJ2-7; D is undetermined. This receptor was taken from a human patient who received a liver transplant. Some of the T cells might come from the graft donor. The CDR3 spells CASSDDSYEQYF. In DNA, the CDR3 is TGTGCCAGCAGCGACGATAGCTACGAGCAGTACTTC.